Listed here are 26 T cell receptor beta chains from one sample, sequenced in a study of shared clonotypes between healthy human individuals. The table came from immunoSEQ multiplex PCR; TCRdb's copy has only in-frame clones and leaves some out. The sample shows approximately 330,000 clones, roughly 70% of them seen only once. The specimen was memory CD4+ T cells sorted from blood. Documented subset: CD45RA-negative fraction. Receptors originate from a man under 40 in good health.

This chain links TRBV11-3 with TRBJ2-1, with D unresolved. Germline V gene lookup returns CDR1 SGHNT and CDR2 YENEEA. The V gene lost 0 bases and the J gene lost 8 bases, with 8 bases spanning the gap. CDR3 length: 13 amino acids. The chain's CDR3 is CASSLDLGHEQFF. CDR3 nucleotides: TGTGCCAGCAGCTTAGATCTCGGCCATGAGCAGTTCTTC.

The chain links TRBV10-3 to TRBJ1-1; TRBD1 is a possible D gene (6 bases). Germline CDR1 is ENHRY and CDR2 is SYGVKD. Trimming took 6 bases from V and 2 from J, leaving 13 bases between them. The CDR3 is 14 residues long. The CDR3 here is CAISTGTSNTEAFF. The CDR3 DNA reads as TGTGCCATCAGCACAGGGACGAGTAACACTGAAGCTTTCTTT.

V and J are TRBV27 and TRBJ2-7, with 8 nucleotides matching TRBD1. This CDR3 is built from 17 residues. CDR1 is MNHEY and CDR2 is SMNVEV in the germline V gene (reference sequence). V dropped 6 bases and J dropped 0; count of bases not matched to a gene: 13. CDR3 region: CASSKRPGTGSSYEQYF. The DNA of the CDR3 is TGTGCCAGCAGCAAGAGACCCGGGACAGGCAGCTCCTACGAGCAGTACTTC.

This clone was detected only once. The rearrangement links TRBV6-1 to TRBJ1-4; maybe TRBD1 (5 bases). Germline V gene lookup returns CDR1 MNHNS and CDR2 SASEGT. V was shortened by 6 bases and J by 2 bases, with 13 bases between the two germline ends. This CDR3 is 15 amino acids long. CDR3 DNA: TGTGCCAGCAGGGACCGGGACGGTACTAATGAAAAACTGTTTTTT. This gives the protein CASRDRDGTNEKLFF.

The V gene is TRBV5-6, the J gene TRBJ2-1; D remains ambiguous. V gave up 0 bases and J gave up 2 bases, with 9 bases separating them. Per the germline V gene, CDR1 is SGHDT and CDR2 is YYEEEE. The CDR3 has 15 amino acids. In nucleotides, the CDR3 is TGTGCCAGCAGCTTGGAGGAGTATGCCTACAATGAGCAGTTCTTC. It codes for CASSLEEYAYNEQFF.

The chain carries TRBV25-1 and TRBJ2-3, with TRBD2 matching over 7 bases. Germline-derived CDR1 and CDR2 are MGHDK and SYGVNS. This CDR3 has 16 amino acids. The V gene end was trimmed by 4 bases and the J gene end by 2 bases; junction bases not matched to a gene: 9. DNA of the CDR3: TGTGCCAGCAGTGCCGGACTAGGAGGGTACACAGATACGCAGTATTTT. Protein: CASSAGLGGYTDTQYF.

The chain carries TRBV29-1 and TRBJ2-3, with TRBD1 matching 9 bases. This CDR3 region has 13 residues. V lost 4 bases, J lost 4 bases, and 3 bases stayed unmatched. CDR1 is SQVTM and CDR2 is ANQGSEA in the germline V gene. The DNA for the CDR3 is TGCAGCGTTGTGGGACAGGGTGCAGATACGCAGTATTTT. Amino acid sequence: CSVVGQGADTQYF.

This sequence joins TRBV6-1 and TRBJ2-7, with D tentatively TRBD1 (5 bases). Germline CDR1 is MNHNS and CDR2 is SASEGT. The CDR3 loop spans 14 amino acids. Trimming took off 5 bases at V and 2 bases at J, with 13 bases between the two ends. The CDR3 bases are TGTGCCAGCAGTAAACAGGTTTTCCCCTACGAGCAGTACTTC. Amino acid sequence: CASSKQVFPYEQYF.

The chain employs TRBV5-4 and TRBJ2-3; 14 nucleotides match TRBD2. There are 16 residues in the CDR3. In germline, CDR1 is SGHNT, CDR2 YYREEE (reference sequence). After removal of 4 bases from V and 3 bases from J, the junction contained 4 bases not matched to a gene. Here the CDR3 reads CASSAGTSGRTDTQYF. CDR3 coding DNA: TGTGCCAGCAGCGCCGGGACTAGCGGGAGAACAGATACGCAGTATTTT.

The chain has TRBV18 and TRBJ1-5; perhaps TRBD1 as D (6 bases). Trimming left V 3 bases short and J 9 bases short, with 18 bases between. CDR3 length: 15 residues. Germline CDR1 and CDR2: KGHSH and LQKENI. The CDR3 region is CASSPDRIGGRPQHF. CDR3 sequence (DNA): TGTGCCAGCTCACCGGACCGGATCGGGGGCCGGCCCCAGCATTTT.

The rearrangement uses TRBV10-2 and TRBJ2-7; D may match TRBD1 or TRBD2 (5 bases each). Per germline, CDR1 WSHSY and CDR2 SAAADI. The V end lost 5 bases, the J end lost 5 bases, and 10 bases lay between the germline ends. The CDR3 length is 12 residues. The DNA for the CDR3 is TGCGCCAGCAGTTCCGGGACCCACGAGCAGTACTTC. It encodes CASSSGTHEQYF.

V is TRBV18 and J is TRBJ2-3; D might be TRBD2 (7 bases). This CDR3 comprises 15 residues. The germline V gene encodes CDR1 KGHSH and CDR2 LQKENI. Trimming removed 6 bases at V and 4 bases at J, with 17 bases between. CDR3 protein: CASSLAAGGPDTQYF. DNA for the CDR3: TGTGCCAGCTCTCTTGCTGCCGGGGGGCCAGATACGCAGTATTTT.

In this sample, this clone turned up a few times. This chain links TRBV12-5 with TRBJ2-2; D is perhaps TRBD2 (5 bases). The germline V gene has CDR1 LGHNT and CDR2 FRNRAP. The CDR3 spans 17 residues. V lost 4 bases and J lost 4, with 19 bases in between. CDR3 residues: CASGWPCWWECTGELFF. CDR3 DNA: TGTGCTAGTGGTTGGCCCTGTTGGTGGGAGTGCACCGGGGAGCTGTTTTTT.

The chain employs TRBV19 and TRBJ1-3; D ambiguous. The length of the CDR3 is 14 residues. Germline CDR1 LNHDA, CDR2 SQIVND (reference sequence). V was shortened by 7 bases and J by 0 bases, with 10 bases between the two germline ends. The CDR3 region has the DNA TGTGCCAGTACCCGGGGTCCCTCTGGAAACACCATATATTTT. This sequence encodes CASTRGPSGNTIYF.

The chain couples TRBV18 to TRBJ1-2; perhaps TRBD1 as D (5 bases). Between the trimmed V and J ends, which lost 3 bases and 8 bases, there was a span of 13 bases. Per the germline V gene, CDR1 is KGHSH and CDR2 is LQKENI. The CDR3 is 13 residues long. In DNA, the CDR3 is TGTGCCAGCTCACCCCAGATAGGGGCCGGCTACACCTTC. It is translated as CASSPQIGAGYTF.

This clone was detected ten times or more. The V and J genes are TRBV25-1 and TRBJ2-1; TRBD2 might be the D (5 bases). This CDR3 region has 16 residues. Germline loops: CDR1 MGHDK, CDR2 SYGVNS. Trimming shortened V by 3 bases and J by 9 bases, and 21 bases separated the two germline ends. CDR3 in amino acids: CASSDYRGLKSSEQFF. The DNA for the CDR3 is TGTGCCAGCAGTGACTACCGGGGTCTGAAATCTAGTGAGCAGTTCTTC.

The gene calls are TRBV11-2 and TRBJ2-3; no firm D call. This CDR3 is built from 16 residues. Germline CDR1 is SGHAT and CDR2 is FQNNGV. Trimming pared 5 bases from V and 0 bases from J, leaving 15 bases between. Here the CDR3 DNA reads TGTGCCAGCAGCCTCAGAGCTGACGGTAGCACAGATACGCAGTATTTT. It translates to CASSLRADGSTDTQYF.

The rearrangement joins TRBV15 to TRBJ2-3, with TRBD2 matching over 10 bases. With V trimmed by 6 bases and J by 6 bases, 12 bases remained unmatched. CDR1 is LNHNV and CDR2 is YYDKDF in the germline V gene (reference sequence). The CDR3 is 16 residues long. CDR3 sequence reads: CATSSPGLAGADTQYF. DNA for the CDR3: TGTGCCACCAGTTCCCCTGGGCTAGCGGGAGCGGATACGCAGTATTTT.

At least ten counts were recorded for this clone. The rearrangement uses TRBV6-5 and TRBJ1-5; 8 bases line up with TRBD1. Germline values: CDR1 MNHEY, CDR2 SVGAGI. V shed 4 bases, J shed 1 base, and the junction held 3 bases outside the gene matches. This CDR3 has 15 residues. DNA of the CDR3: TGTGCCAGCAGTTTTCACAGGGGGAGCAATCAGCCCCAGCATTTT. As protein: CASSFHRGSNQPQHF.

The chain couples TRBV7-9 to TRBJ2-2; 9 bases map to TRBD2. The CDR3 sequence is 16 residues long. Germline CDR1 SEHNR, CDR2 FQNEAQ (reference sequence). V dropped 5 bases and J dropped 5; count of bases not matched to a gene: 9. CDR3 DNA sequence: TGTGCCAGCAGCCGTAGCGGGAGCCTAGAAACCGGGGAGCTGTTTTTT. Protein: CASSRSGSLETGELFF.

The chain is built from TRBV15 and TRBJ2-7; TRBD2 aligns across 10 bases. The CDR3 extends over 19 amino acids. V lost 0 bases and J lost 3; bases outside the gene matches: 14. Germline V gene sequence: CDR1 LNHNV, CDR2 YYDKDF (reference sequence). The CDR3 DNA reads TGTGCCACCAGCAGAGATTCAGGAGGAGGGGGACTAGCGCTCTACGAGCAGTACTTC. Its translation: CATSRDSGGGGLALYEQYF.

This rearrangement joins TRBV6-1 to TRBJ2-7; the D is unclear. This CDR3 region has 14 residues. Trimming stripped 4 bases from V and 4 bases from J, with 14 bases between. Looked up from germline, CDR1 is MNHNS and CDR2 is SASEGT. CDR3 nucleotide sequence: TGTGCCAGCAGTGTGGACCACACCCTTTACGAGCAGTACTTC. It is translated as CASSVDHTLYEQYF.

V gene TRBV4-3 combines with J gene TRBJ2-4; possibly TRBD2 for D (5 bases). V was clipped by 0 bases and J by 0 bases, with 9 bases between them. In germline, CDR1 is LGHNA, CDR2 YSLEER. The CDR3 totals 16 residues. The CDR3 sequence: CASSQDVGIAKNIQYF. The CDR3, as DNA: TGCGCCAGCAGCCAAGATGTCGGGATAGCCAAAAACATTCAGTACTTC.

This clone has ten or more counts. The rearrangement joins TRBV6-6 to TRBJ2-2, with 9 nucleotides matching TRBD1. J gave up 4 bases and V 0 bases, and 3 bases lay outside the gene matches. The V gene's germline CDR1 is MNHNY and CDR2 SVGAGI (reference sequence). The CDR3 has 16 residues. The CDR3 sequence is CASSYSTGGFTGELFF. CDR3 sequence (DNA): TGTGCCAGCAGTTACTCGACAGGGGGGTTCACCGGGGAGCTGTTTTTT.

J is TRBJ1-2 and V is TRBV5-6, with TRBD1 as a possible D gene (5 bases). The CDR3 is made up of 13 amino acids. Germline assignment: CDR1 SGHDT and CDR2 YYEEEE. With 1 base removed from V and 3 bases from J, the gap between germline ends came to 7 bases. This chain's CDR3 is CASSLPGDYGYTF. The CDR3 nucleotides read TGTGCCAGCAGCTTGCCGGGGGACTATGGCTACACCTTC.

The rearrangement joins TRBV9 to TRBJ2-3, with D uncertain. Per germline, CDR1 SGDLS and CDR2 YYNGEE. The CDR3 length is 11 residues. Trimming stripped 5 bases from V and 4 bases from J, with 5 bases between. CDR3 nucleotides: TGTGCCAGCAGTGCGGCAGATACGCAGTATTTT. Translating it yields CASSAADTQYF.